A single sample is the source of the 14 T cell receptor beta chains below, sequenced in a study of a mutant IDH1 vaccine in newly diagnosed glioma (dated by TCRdb to about 2021). The time point label corresponds to: baseline, week 1 (first vaccination visit). In light of the paper, this sample's treatment or condition label describes: pre-vaccination baseline after standard-of-care therapy. Library generation was performed with the immunoSEQ multiplex PCR assay. Imported from immuneACCESS, the table was reduced by TCRdb to in-frame sequences with V and J called. These copies leave out some clones; in studies compared against another copy, an unresolved V gene accounts for under half, and the cause of the remainder is not known. The table for this sample lists some 95,000 clones; 80% of them were counted only once. The ten largest clones take up less than 8.5% of the sample. Sequenced here: PBMCs, sampled from a glioma patient treated with radiotherapy, temozolomide or both. These receptors were taken from a man in his forties with glioma.

This clone has a handful of counts. The chain joins TRBV5-6 to TRBJ1-2, with a possible D match to TRBD1 (5 bases). The germline V gene encodes CDR1 SGHDT and CDR2 YYEEEE. V lost 4 bases and J lost 4, with 17 bases in between. The CDR3 is 15 residues long. This chain's CDR3 is CASSTWGRSFYGYTF. CDR3 DNA sequence: TGTGCCAGCAGCACCTGGGGACGGTCATTCTATGGCTACACCTTC.

V usage is TRBV5-5 and J usage is TRBJ1-1; D gene unclear. Trimming removed 0 bases at V and 2 bases at J, with 8 bases between. This CDR3 spans 14 amino acids. Germline V gene sequence: CDR1 SGHKS, CDR2 YYEKEE (reference sequence). This chain's CDR3 is CASSLERKNTEAFF. As DNA, the CDR3 is TGTGCCAGCAGCTTGGAACGGAAAAACACTGAAGCTTTCTTT.

Note on this clone: The junction does not match germline at one end; this may be a read error. The chain couples TRBV5-5 to TRBJ2-7; a possible D gene is TRBD1 (6 bases). CDR1 and CDR2 from the germline V gene are SGHKS and YYEKEE (reference sequence). This CDR3 region has 15 residues. The CDR3 DNA reads TGCGCCAGCAGCCACGGGACACAGAGCTCCTACGAGCAGTACTTC. Protein product: CASSHGTQSSYEQYF. Filled out from reference TRBV5-5 and TRBJ2-7, the complete variable domain reads DAGVTQSPTHLIKTRGQQVTLRCSPISGHKSVSWYQQVLGQGPQFIFQYYEKEERGRGNFPDRFSARQFPNYSSELNVNALLLGDSALYLCASSHGTQSSYEQYFGPGTRLTVT.

V is TRBV5-1 and J is TRBJ1-2, with 8 bases fitting TRBD1. Germline CDR1 reads SGHRS; CDR2 reads YFSETQ. After removal of 3 bases from V and 7 bases from J, the junction contained 5 bases not matched to a gene. The CDR3 consists of 13 residues. Here the CDR3 reads CASSYPGGGGYTF. The CDR3 DNA is TGCGCCAGCAGCTATCCAGGGGGCGGTGGCTACACCTTC.

V is TRBV5-4 and J is TRBJ2-1; D is uncertain. Germline assignment: CDR1 SGHNT and CDR2 YYREEE (reference sequence). The V gene lost 4 bases and the J gene lost 7 bases, with 6 bases spanning the gap. The CDR3 runs 11 residues. The CDR3 sequence: CASSPANEQFF. The CDR3, as DNA: TGTGCCAGCAGCCCCGCAAATGAGCAGTTCTTC.

This clone appeared once. V is TRBV5-4 and J is TRBJ2-5, with D unclear. The J call could be wrong; TRBJ2-7 is a better fit for the DNA end. CDR1 is SGHNT and CDR2 is YYREEE in the germline V gene (reference sequence). The CDR3 totals 13 residues. The CDR3 region has the DNA TGTGCCAGCAGCCATGACGCGAAGGACGAGCAGTACTTC. It yields the protein CASSHDAKDEQYF.

This chain links TRBV27 with TRBJ2-6; perhaps TRBD2 as D (6 bases). The CDR3 is made up of 14 amino acids. CDR1 is MNHEY and CDR2 is SMNVEV in the germline V gene (reference sequence). The CDR3 DNA sequence: TGTGCTCAAAGGGAGGTTTCTGGGGCCAACGTCCTGACTTTC. Residues: CAQREVSGANVLTF.

The rearrangement uses TRBV6-6 and TRBJ1-6, with 8 bases lining up with TRBD1. Germline V gene data show CDR1 as MNHNY and CDR2 as SVGAGI (reference sequence). Trimming at V came to 7 bases and at J to 10 bases, leaving 15 bases not matched to a gene. This CDR3 region has 16 residues. CDR3 coding DNA: TGTGCCAGCAACCGAGGAACAGGGGGTGTGGGATCACCCCTCCACTTT. This translates into CASNRGTGGVGSPLHF.

This clone showed up just a few times. V is TRBV5-1 and J is TRBJ1-1; 7 nucleotides line up with TRBD1. The CDR3 runs to 17 residues. Germline V gives CDR1 SGHRS, CDR2 YFSETQ. V lost 2 bases and J lost 1; bases outside the gene matches: 11. The CDR3 reads CASSLRTGTRPNTEAFF. The CDR3 region has the DNA TGCGCCAGCAGCTTAAGGACAGGCACCAGACCGAACACTGAAGCTTTCTTT.

The V and J genes are TRBV7-6 and TRBJ1-2; 10 nucleotides agree with TRBD1. The J segment lost 7 bases and the V segment lost 4 bases, leaving 6 bases of the junction unmatched. The CDR3 sequence is 14 residues long. Germline lookup yields CDR1 SGHVS and CDR2 FNYEAQ. The CDR3 loop is CASSSGQGVGGYTF. DNA of the CDR3: TGTGCCAGCAGCTCCGGACAGGGGGTGGGTGGCTACACCTTC.

CDR3 in DNA: TGTGCCAGCAGCAAAAAAGGGGGAGTCCTAGCCACAGATACGCAGTATTTT. As protein: CASSKKGGVLATDTQYF. The gene calls are TRBV21-1 and TRBJ2-3; no DNA check was done on the table's D call, TRBD1. TRBV21-1 is termed a pseudogene. The CDR3 is 17 amino acids.

The V call is TRBV2, the J call TRBJ2-5, with D maybe TRBD1 (6 bases). Germline CDR1 and CDR2: SNHLY and FYNNEI. The CDR3 consists of 13 residues. The germline V and J ends were trimmed by 4 bases and 5 bases, with 11 bases remaining between them. The CDR3 region is CASSGDIGETQYF. CDR3 DNA sequence: TGTGCCAGCAGTGGGGACATCGGGGAGACCCAGTACTTC.

The chain uses TRBV5-5 and TRBJ1-1, with a weak D call TRBD1 (6 bases). The CDR3 contains 13 residues. V was pared by 6 bases and J by 1 base, with 10 bases between. Germline values: CDR1 SGHKS, CDR2 YYEKEE (reference sequence). The CDR3 DNA follows: TGTGCCAGCACCGGGACACCGAACACTGAAGCTTTCTTT. It translates to CASTGTPNTEAFF.

The V gene is TRBV18, the J gene TRBJ2-2; D not resolved. The germline V and J ends were trimmed by 2 bases and 1 base, with 2 bases remaining between them. Looked up from germline, CDR1 is KGHSH and CDR2 is LQKENI. CDR3 length: 13 amino acids. CDR3 nucleotides: TGTGCCAGCTCACCATTGAACACCGGGGAGCTGTTTTTT. Its protein product is CASSPLNTGELFF. Drawing the rest from reference TRBV18 and TRBJ2-2, the complete variable domain is NAGVMQNPRHLVRRRGQEARLRCSPMKGHSHVYWYRQLPEEGLKFMVYLQKENIIDESGMPKERFSAEFPKEGPSILRIQQVVRGDSAAYFCASSPLNTGELFFGEGSRLTVL.